This section outlines one T cell receptor beta chain sequence together with its context. Some clones are missing from TCRdb's copy, which holds only in-frame ones; the method was immunoSEQ multiplex PCR. The sample contains tens of thousands of clones, 88% of which appear only once. The CDR3 contains 14 residues. V was trimmed by 6 bases and J by 5 bases, leaving 15 bases between them. Germline-derived CDR1 and CDR2 are MNHEY and SMNVEV (reference sequence). The sample is drawn from a study of T cell changes during pregnancy in multiple sclerosis. The specimen comprised peripheral blood, sampled in the first trimester of pregnancy. This sequence joins TRBV27 and TRBJ2-3; D gene uncertain. This clonotype originated in a female donor with multiple sclerosis, enrolled in a pregnancy study. The CDR3 DNA reads TGTGCCAGCAGCCGCCTAGAATGGGTAGATACGCAGTATTTT. Amino acid sequence: CASSRLEWVDTQYF.